The sequence of this T cell receptor beta chain was determined in a study of neurological immune-mediated disorders. V dropped 7 bases and J dropped 2 bases, with 12 bases sitting between them. Germline assignment: CDR1 SQVTM and CDR2 ANQGSEA. The CDR3 covers 13 residues. Synthesis of cDNA was carried out by template-switch 5'RACE. The reaction used 10-nucleotide random UMIs. One entry per CDR3 protein results from TCRdb running MiXCR on the 5' RACE reads. The data show roughly 27,000 distinct CDR3 sequences, more than 20% seen once. V gene TRBV29-1 combines with J gene TRBJ1-3; D is undetermined. The specimen sequenced was PBMCs. The origin of this receptor is a woman aged 55-69 years in good health. The CDR3 spells CSGGGGAGNTIYF. CDR3 sequence (DNA): TGCAGCGGAGGAGGAGGCGCTGGAAACACCATATATTTT.